This is a list of T cell receptor beta chains from one sample in a study of T cell responses to AZD1222 COVID-19 vaccine. The assay was immunoSEQ multiplex PCR, and TCRdb's table has in-frame clones only and misses some. The table lists more than 95,000 clones, about 89% of them singletons. Sequenced material: peripheral blood, taken on day 0 of MenACWY control vaccination. These receptors were taken from an adult in good health. Both conserved end residues are part of each CDR3. Fields, in order: J gene, clone size, D gene, V gene, CDR3 DNA, CDR3 protein. The D gene is left open where the match is weak. A clone size is listed for some rows: how often the clone was seen (once, few, many), or a class if it is expanded.

TRBJ2-7	-	-	TRBV6-5	TGTGCCAGCAGTTACAGGGTCAGGGGCTACGAGCAGTACTTC	CASSYRVRGYEQYF
TRBJ2-1	-	-	TRBV12-2	TGTGCAAGTCGCTCCTATCAATCCTACAATGAGCAGTTCTTC	CASRSYQSYNEQFF
TRBJ1-4	-	TRBD1	TRBV20-1	TGCAGTGCAAGGACAGGGGAGGGACTGTTTTTT	CSARTGEGLFF
TRBJ2-7	-	-	TRBV7-8	TGTGCCAGCAGCGAGGGAGCCGAGCAGTACTTC	CASSEGAEQYF
TRBJ1-4	-	TRBD1	TRBV3-1/TRBV3-2	TGTGCCAGCAGCCATGGGACAGGGAGTCAAAAACTGTTTTTT	CASSHGTGSQKLFF
TRBJ2-1	-	TRBD2	TRBV6-5	TGTGCCAGCAGCCAGGGACTACTCTCCTACAATGAGCAGTTCTTC	CASSQGLLSYNEQFF
TRBJ2-7	once	TRBD1	TRBV29-1	TGCAGCGTCCAGAAGGGGGCAGGGGGCCCCTACGAGCAGTACTTC	CSVQKGAGGPYEQYF
TRBJ1-1	-	-	TRBV10-1	TGCGCCAGCAGTCAAGGACCGCCGAACACTGAAGCTTTCTTT	CASSQGPPNTEAFF
TRBJ1-2	once	TRBD1	TRBV5-6	TGTGCCAGCAGCCCGCGACAGGGGAACTATGGCTACACCTTC	CASSPRQGNYGYTF
TRBJ2-7	-	TRBD2	TRBV3-1/TRBV3-2	TGTGCCAGCAGCCAATTTATGTCGGGCGGGAGCCACGAGCAGTACTTC	CASSQFMSGGSHEQYF
TRBJ2-2	-	-	TRBV7-8	TGTGCCAGCAGCCCGCTCCGGTTAAACACCGGGGAGCTGTTTTTT	CASSPLRLNTGELFF
TRBJ2-5	-	-	TRBV7-2	TGTGCCAGCAGCCGGCCGAAAGGGAAGACCCAGTACTTC	CASSRPKGKTQYF
TRBJ1-1	-	-	TRBV28	TGTGCCAGCAGTCGTGGACCCTCGGGGGAAGCTTTCTTT	CASSRGPSGEAFF
TRBJ1-5	-	-	TRBV19	TGTGCCAGTAGTATATATAATAGCAATCAGCCCCAGCATTTT	CASSIYNSNQPQHF
TRBJ2-2	-	-	TRBV10-1	TGCGCCAGCAGTGAGAGCGGCGGGGAGCTGTTTTTT	CASSESGGELFF
TRBJ1-6	-	TRBD1	TRBV5-1	TGCGCCAGCAGCAAGACAGGGGTCGATAATTCACCCCTCCACTTT	CASSKTGVDNSPLHF
TRBJ2-3	-	-	TRBV19	TGTGCCATTCTCGATACGCAGTATTTT	CAILDTQYF
TRBJ2-3	-	-	TRBV7-2	TGTGCCAGCAGCCTACCAGGACGTCCTAGCACAGATACGCAGTATTTT	CASSLPGRPSTDTQYF
TRBJ2-1	-	-	TRBV4-2	TGTGCCAGCACCCAGTCGGCGAGTCAGCGTGGCAATGAGCAGTTCTTC	CASTQSASQRGNEQFF
TRBJ1-2	few	TRBD1	TRBV6-5	TGTGCCAGCAGTTCCGGGGACAGAGGGGACGGGGGCTACACCTTC	CASSSGDRGDGGYTF
TRBJ1-4	once	-	TRBV27	TGTGCCAGCAGGGACGGGACATCAACTAATGAAAAACTGTTTTTT	CASRDGTSTNEKLFF
TRBJ2-1	-	-	TRBV10-3	TGTGCCATCAGTGGCCCAAACTACAATGAGCAGTTCTTC	CAISGPNYNEQFF
TRBJ2-2	-	-	TRBV18	TGTGCCAGCTCACCACAAGTTTCAGGGGTCACCGGGGAGCTGTTTTTT	CASSPQVSGVTGELFF
TRBJ2-7	-	TRBD2	TRBV13	TGTGCCAGCAGCTTAGGGGGACTAGCGGACGCCTACGAGCAGTACTTC	CASSLGGLADAYEQYF
TRBJ2-7	-	-	TRBV7-8	TGTGCCAGCAGCTTAATACAGGGACACTACGAGCAGTACTTC	CASSLIQGHYEQYF
TRBJ1-6	-	-	TRBV28	TGTGCCAGCAGTGCGTCAGGCCGTTCCAATAATTCACCCCTCCACTTT	CASSASGRSNNSPLHF
TRBJ2-7	-	-	TRBV10-2	TGCGCCAGCAGTGAGTCGCCCCCCTACGAGCAGTACTTC	CASSESPPYEQYF
TRBJ2-1	-	TRBD2	TRBV19	TGTGCCAGTACGATACTAGCGGGAGGACTCAATGAGCAGTTCTTC	CASTILAGGLNEQFF
TRBJ2-3	-	TRBD1	TRBV7-3	TGTGCCAGCAGCTTAACACAGGGGACAGATACGCAGTATTTT	CASSLTQGTDTQYF
TRBJ2-3	-	-	TRBV6-5	TGTGCCAGCACCACTGGGACGAGACAAGATACGCAGTATTTT	CASTTGTRQDTQYF
TRBJ2-1	once	TRBD1	TRBV29-1	TGCAGCGTCACGGACAGGGAACAAGGTGAGCAGTTCTTC	CSVTDREQGEQFF
TRBJ1-5	-	-	TRBV19	TGTGCCACCGAGAAAGGGGAGGGTCAGCCCCAGCATTTT	CATEKGEGQPQHF
TRBJ2-2	-	TRBD1	TRBV7-6	TGTGCCAGCAGCCCTAGACAGGGGGTAAACACCGGGGAGCTGTTTTTT	CASSPRQGVNTGELFF
TRBJ1-1	few	TRBD1	TRBV7-9	TGTGCCAGCAGCTCGGGACAGGGGGTCACTGAAGCTTTCTTT	CASSSGQGVTEAFF
TRBJ2-1	once	-	TRBV5-1	TGCGCCAGCAGCTTGGATCAGGGCTGGAATGAGCAGTTCTTC	CASSLDQGWNEQFF
TRBJ2-3	-	TRBD1	TRBV5-4	TGTGCCAGCAGCTTACCGGGACAGGGGGGCACAGATACGCAGTATTTT	CASSLPGQGGTDTQYF